The entry below gives a single T cell receptor (beta chain) sequence along with its context. What it recognizes is unknown. Sequenced by immunoSEQ multiplex PCR; TCRdb stores in-frame clones only, minus some. This sample carries about 85,000 clones, approximately 90% of them seen once, and the ten largest clones take 7% to 9.5%. These data originate in a study of graft-versus-host responses after intestinal transplantation. Whole-study context: Multivisceral, liver-intestinal, or isolated intestinal grafts went to recipients.

The ends were cut back, 2 bases at V and 6 bases at J, with 8 bases in the middle. The germline V gene encodes CDR1 SNHLY and CDR2 FYNNEI. CDR3 length: 12 amino acids. Study-level findings and limits: Across patients carrying graft-donor T cell macrochimerism, allografts held high graft-versus-host to host-versus-graft clonal ratios. Some GvH clones were seen earlier in gut or blood, suggesting intestinal origin.

This chain joins TRBV2 and TRBJ2-7, with D maybe TRBD1 (6 bases). This clonotype originated in a human donor who was the organ donor for an intestinal transplant. Specimen: unstimulated CD8+ T cells sorted from spleen or lymph node cells, collected before transplant. The CDR3 nucleotides are TGTGCCAGCAGTGAATCACAGGGCGAGCAGTACTTC. Its protein is CASSESQGEQYF. The variable domain in full, completed from reference TRBV2 and TRBJ2-7, reads EPEVTQTPSHQVTQMGQEVILRCVPISNHLYFYWYRQILGQKVEFLVSFYNNEISEKSEIFDDQFSVERPDGSNFTLKIRSTKLEDSAMYFCASSESQGEQYFGPGTRLTVT.